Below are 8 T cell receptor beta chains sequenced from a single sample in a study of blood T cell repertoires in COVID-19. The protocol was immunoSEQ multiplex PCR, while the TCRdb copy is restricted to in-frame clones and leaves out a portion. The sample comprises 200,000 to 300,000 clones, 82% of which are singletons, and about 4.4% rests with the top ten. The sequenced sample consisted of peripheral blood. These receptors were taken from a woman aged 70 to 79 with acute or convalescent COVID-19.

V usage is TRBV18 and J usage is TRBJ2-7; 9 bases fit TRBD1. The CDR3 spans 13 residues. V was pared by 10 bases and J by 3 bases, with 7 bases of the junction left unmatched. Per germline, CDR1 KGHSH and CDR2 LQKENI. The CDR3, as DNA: TGTGCCACCTTCGAGACAGGGGGCTACGAGCAGTACTTC. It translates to CATFETGGYEQYF. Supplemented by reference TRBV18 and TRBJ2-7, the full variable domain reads NAGVMQNPRHLVRRRGQEARLRCSPMKGHSHVYWYRQLPEEGLKFMVYLQKENIIDESGMPKERFSAEFPKEGPSILRIQQVVRGDSAAYFCATFETGGYEQYFGPGTRLTVT.

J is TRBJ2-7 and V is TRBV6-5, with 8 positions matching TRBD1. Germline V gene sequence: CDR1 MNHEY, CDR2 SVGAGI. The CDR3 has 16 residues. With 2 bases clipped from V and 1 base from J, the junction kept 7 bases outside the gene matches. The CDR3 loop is CASSYGRDRQSYEQYF. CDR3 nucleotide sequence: TGTGCCAGCAGTTACGGCCGGGACAGGCAATCCTACGAGCAGTACTTC.

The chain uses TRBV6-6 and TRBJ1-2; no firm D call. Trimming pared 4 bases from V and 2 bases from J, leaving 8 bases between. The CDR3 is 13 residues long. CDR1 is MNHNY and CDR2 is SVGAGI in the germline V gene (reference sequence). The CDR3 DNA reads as TGTGCCAGCAGTTTAGACACCAACTATGGCTACACCTTC. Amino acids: CASSLDTNYGYTF.

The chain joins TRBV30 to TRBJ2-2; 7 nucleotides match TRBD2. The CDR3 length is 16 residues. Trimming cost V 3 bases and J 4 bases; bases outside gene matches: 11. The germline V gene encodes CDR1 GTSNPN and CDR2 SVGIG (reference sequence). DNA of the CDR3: TGTGCCTGGAGGCCCACTGGGGGGGGGAGCACCGGGGAGCTGTTTTTT. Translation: CAWRPTGGGSTGELFF.

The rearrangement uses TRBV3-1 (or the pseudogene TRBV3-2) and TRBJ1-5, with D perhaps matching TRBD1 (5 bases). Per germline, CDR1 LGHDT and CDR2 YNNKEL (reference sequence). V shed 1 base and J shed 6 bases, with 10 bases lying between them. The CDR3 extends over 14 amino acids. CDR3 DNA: TGTGCCAGCAGCCAAGCGCAGGGTAGTCAGCCCCAGCATTTT. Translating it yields CASSQAQGSQPQHF.

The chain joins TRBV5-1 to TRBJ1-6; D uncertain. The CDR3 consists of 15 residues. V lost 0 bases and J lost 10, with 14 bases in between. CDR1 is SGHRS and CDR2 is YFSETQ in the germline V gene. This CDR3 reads CASSLGPGMESPLHF. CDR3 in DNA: TGCGCCAGCAGCTTGGGCCCCGGGATGGAATCACCCCTCCACTTT.

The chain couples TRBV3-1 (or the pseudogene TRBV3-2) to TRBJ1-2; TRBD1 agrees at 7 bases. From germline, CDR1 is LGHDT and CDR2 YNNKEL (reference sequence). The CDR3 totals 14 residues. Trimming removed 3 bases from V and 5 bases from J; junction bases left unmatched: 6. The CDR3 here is CASSQGTGDYGYTF. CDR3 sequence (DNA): TGTGCCAGCAGCCAGGGAACAGGGGATTATGGCTACACCTTC.

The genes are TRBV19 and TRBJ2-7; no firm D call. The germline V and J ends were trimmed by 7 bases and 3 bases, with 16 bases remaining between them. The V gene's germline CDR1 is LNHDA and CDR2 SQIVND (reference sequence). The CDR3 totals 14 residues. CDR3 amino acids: CASTSTLLDYEQYF. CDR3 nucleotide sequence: TGTGCCAGTACCTCGACACTTCTCGACTACGAGCAGTACTTC.